The 26 T cell receptor beta chains reported below all come from one sample, sequenced in a study of OX40 agonist ivuxolimab in advanced cancers. The assay was immunoSEQ multiplex PCR, and TCRdb's table has in-frame clones only and misses some. The sample shows approximately 82,000 clones, around 84% of them seen only once. The starting material was CD4+ or CD8+ T cells sorted from blood, obtained in a trial of the OX40 agonist ivuxolimab. Receptors were obtained from an adult with an advanced solid tumor such as melanoma, head and neck, liver or kidney cancer.

This clone was counted once. V is TRBV6-5 and J is TRBJ1-2; D unclear. CDR1 and CDR2 (germline): MNHEY, SVGAGI. This CDR3 is 15 amino acids long. V was pared by 7 bases and J by 7 bases, with 22 bases between. The CDR3: CASTVTNAIPSGYTF. CDR3 DNA sequence: TGTGCCAGCACCGTTACCAACGCCATCCCGAGTGGCTACACCTTC.

This clone appeared a few times. This chain uses TRBV2 with TRBJ1-5; D gene ambiguous. The germline V gene encodes CDR1 SNHLY and CDR2 FYNNEI. The CDR3 sequence is 15 residues long. V was shortened by 5 bases and J by 3 bases, with 14 bases between the two germline ends. The CDR3 reads CASSQGRAPNQPQHF. The CDR3 nucleotides read TGTGCCAGCAGTCAAGGCCGGGCCCCCAATCAGCCCCAGCATTTT.

This clone showed up just once. V gene TRBV7-9 combines with J gene TRBJ2-2; a weak D match, TRBD2 (6 bases). CDR1 is SEHNR and CDR2 is FQNEAQ in the germline V gene (reference sequence). The CDR3 is made up of 15 amino acids. The V gene lost 7 bases and the J gene lost 5 bases, with 17 bases spanning the gap. CDR3 residues: CASNPSPGVTGELFF. The CDR3 bases are TGTGCCAGCAACCCTAGCCCGGGAGTTACCGGGGAGCTGTTTTTT.

The chain carries TRBV2 and TRBJ2-1; a weak D match, TRBD1 (5 bases). The CDR3 runs 13 residues. Trimming removed 6 bases at V and 5 bases at J, with 11 bases between. Per germline, CDR1 SNHLY and CDR2 FYNNEI. The CDR3 bases are TGTGCCAGCAGCTGGACGACAGACAATGAGCAGTTCTTC. Its protein is CASSWTTDNEQFF.

V gene TRBV30 combines with J gene TRBJ2-2; the D is unclear. Germline values: CDR1 GTSNPN, CDR2 SVGIG (reference sequence). This CDR3 is 14 amino acids long. V was shortened by 3 bases and J by 1 base, with 9 bases between the two germline ends. The CDR3 loop is CAWRGTWNTGELFF. CDR3 nucleotides: TGTGCCTGGAGAGGTACTTGGAACACCGGGGAGCTGTTTTTT.

The chain recombines TRBV14 with TRBJ1-2; D uncertain. V was cut by 2 bases and J by 7 bases, with 14 bases left in between. The CDR3 extends over 14 amino acids. Germline V gene data show CDR1 as SGHDN and CDR2 as FVKESK. CDR3 DNA: TGTGCCAGCAGCCAACTTAGAGGCGGCGGTGGCTACACCTTC. Translation: CASSQLRGGGGYTF.

The CDR3 DNA is TGCGCCAGCAGCCTGGGACAGGGAGGAGAGACCCAGTACTTC. Protein: CASSLGQGGETQYF. The J gene is TRBJ2-5, the V gene TRBV5-1; 9 bases align to TRBD1. V trimming: 4 bases; J trimming: 4 bases; junction bases outside the gene matches: 5. The CDR3 covers 14 residues. Germline CDR1 reads SGHRS; CDR2 reads YFSETQ.

The chain joins TRBV7-8 to TRBJ1-1; 8 positions agree with TRBD1. CDR3 length equals 17 residues. From germline, CDR1 is SGHVS and CDR2 FQNEAQ. Trimming cost V 6 bases and J 1 base; bases outside gene matches: 13. The CDR3 coding sequence is TGTGCCAGCAGTTATTTCCAGGGGGCGGGGAAGAACACTGAAGCTTTCTTT. Translation gives CASSYFQGAGKNTEAFF.

V gene TRBV11-2 combines with J gene TRBJ2-5, with TRBD2 matching over 13 bases. The CDR3 length is 16 residues. V dropped 6 bases and J dropped 5; count of bases not matched to a gene: 9. CDR1 and CDR2 (germline): SGHAT, FQNNGV. The DNA of the CDR3 is TGTGCCAGCAGTCCAACGGGACTAGCGGGGTTCGAGACCCAGTACTTC. It is translated as CASSPTGLAGFETQYF. The variable domain in full, completed from reference TRBV11-2 and TRBJ2-5, reads EAGVAQSPRYKIIEKRQSVAFWCNPISGHATLYWYQQILGQGPKLLIQFQNNGVVDDSQLPKDRFSAERLKGVDSTLKIQPAKLEDSAVYLCASSPTGLAGFETQYFGPGTRLLVL.

This clone came up once. The chain is built from TRBV6-1 and TRBJ1-6; D is unresolved. Germline V gives CDR1 MNHNS, CDR2 SASEGT. The V gene lost 2 bases and the J gene lost 9 bases, with 11 bases spanning the gap. CDR3 size: 14 residues. The CDR3 spells CASSEPTRASPLHF. As DNA, the CDR3 is TGTGCCAGCAGTGAACCCACCCGGGCTTCACCCCTCCACTTT.

This clone was picked up a small number of times. Other nucleotide sequences from this sample produce the same CDR3. This chain links TRBV19 with TRBJ2-4; D gene unclear. The CDR3 extends over 14 amino acids. CDR1 and CDR2 from the germline V gene are LNHDA and SQIVND (reference sequence). V was trimmed by 3 bases and J by 0 bases, leaving 6 bases between them. CDR3 in amino acids: CASSMGKAKNIQYF. CDR3 coding DNA: TGTGCCAGTAGTATGGGGAAAGCCAAAAACATTCAGTACTTC. Full variable domain (missing parts from reference TRBV19 and TRBJ2-4): DGGITQSPKYLFRKEGQNVTLSCEQNLNHDAMYWYRQDPGQGLRLIYYSQIVNDFQKGDIAEGYSVSREKKESFPLTVTSAQKNPTAFYLCASSMGKAKNIQYFGAGTRLSVL.

The V gene is TRBV29-1, the J gene TRBJ1-4; D remains ambiguous. The V and J ends lost 0 bases and 4 bases respectively, with 9 bases between them. Germline CDR1 and CDR2: SQVTM and ANQGSEA. The CDR3 loop spans 14 amino acids. CDR3 sequence (DNA): TGCAGCGTTGAAGATCAAGATGGTAATGAAAAACTGTTTTTT. As protein: CSVEDQDGNEKLFF.

V and J are TRBV30 and TRBJ1-5, with D maybe TRBD1 (5 bases). CDR1 is GTSNPN, CDR2 SVGIG, per germline (reference sequence). The germline V and J ends were trimmed by 6 bases and 0 bases, with 18 bases remaining between them. The CDR3 consists of 16 residues. The CDR3 region has the DNA TGTGCCTGTACGGGGGGAAAGTCCTCTAGCAATCAGCCCCAGCATTTT. Translated: CACTGGKSSSNQPQHF. Full variable domain (rest looked up from reference TRBV30 and TRBJ1-5): SQTIHQWPATLVQPVGSPLSLECTVEGTSNPNLYWYRQAAGRGLQLLFYSVGIGQISSEVPQNLSASRPQDRQFILSSKKLLLSDSGFYLCACTGGKSSSNQPQHFGDGTRLSIL.

The rearrangement links TRBV4-3 to TRBJ1-4; possible D gene TRBD1, 5 bases. The V gene's germline CDR1 is LGHNA and CDR2 YSLEER. Trimming removed 2 bases at V and 8 bases at J, with 24 bases between. This CDR3 comprises 18 residues. The CDR3 protein is CASSQLGPTQRMGEKLFF. CDR3 DNA: TGCGCCAGCAGCCAACTGGGACCGACGCAAAGAATGGGGGAAAAACTGTTTTTT.

Only one count was recorded for this clone. As DNA, the CDR3 is TGTGCCAGCAGTTACTCAACCCTTGAAGCTTTCTTT. It encodes CASSYSTLEAFF. The chain is built from TRBV6-6 and TRBJ1-1; D not certain. CDR3 length: 12 residues. V was cut by 0 bases and J by 7 bases, with 6 bases left in between. Germline V CDR1 and CDR2: MNHNY, SVGAGI (reference sequence).

This clone was seen only a few times. In DNA form, the CDR3 reads TGTGCCAGCAGCCAAACCCGGGTTCAGCCCCAGCATTTT. This translates into CASSQTRVQPQHF. The chain combines TRBV4-2 with TRBJ1-5; D is uncertain. Germline loops: CDR1 LGHNA, CDR2 YNFKEQ. There are 13 residues in the CDR3. V dropped 2 bases and J dropped 6 bases, with 8 bases sitting between them.

In its sample, this clone was seen a few times. V gene TRBV7-9 combines with J gene TRBJ2-7; 8 bases align to TRBD2. Germline CDR1 reads SEHNR; CDR2 reads FQNEAQ (reference sequence). The CDR3 runs to 13 residues. V lost 5 bases and J lost 4; bases outside the gene matches: 4. The CDR3 spells CASSRSGGYEQYF. CDR3 bases: TGTGCCAGCAGCCGCAGCGGGGGTTACGAGCAGTACTTC.

The chain has TRBV7-6 and TRBJ2-2; TRBD2 might be the D (6 bases). V gave up 2 bases and J gave up 5 bases, with 9 bases separating them. The CDR3 is made up of 14 amino acids. CDR1 and CDR2 (germline): SGHVS, FNYEAQ. The chain's CDR3 is CASSLMEGTGELFF. The CDR3 DNA reads as TGTGCCAGCAGCTTAATGGAGGGTACCGGGGAGCTGTTTTTT.

The chain uses TRBV18 and TRBJ2-1; a possible D gene is TRBD2 (7 bases). V gave up 5 bases and J gave up 7 bases, with 18 bases separating them. CDR3 size: 15 residues. CDR1 is KGHSH and CDR2 is LQKENI in the germline V gene. The DNA of the CDR3 is TGTGCCAGCTCAAAAACGGGGGGCCGAATAAATGAGCAGTTCTTC. Translation: CASSKTGGRINEQFF.

The chain uses TRBV6-5 and TRBJ2-5; 9 bases line up with TRBD2. CDR1 and CDR2 from the germline V gene are MNHEY and SVGAGI. V was pared by 3 bases and J by 4 bases, with 9 bases of the junction left unmatched. The CDR3 loop spans 16 amino acids. The CDR3, as DNA: TGTGCCAGCAGTTATCTGAGCGGGAGGTCCAGAGAGACCCAGTACTTC. It is translated as CASSYLSGRSRETQYF.

The rearrangement joins TRBV11-2 to TRBJ1-6; the D is unclear. Germline V gene data show CDR1 as SGHAT and CDR2 as FQNNGV. V was trimmed by 1 base and J by 6 bases, leaving 7 bases between them. The CDR3 spans 14 residues. The CDR3 is CASSLVIGNSPLHF. Here the CDR3 DNA reads TGTGCCAGCAGCTTAGTGATTGGTAATTCACCCCTCCACTTT.

The V and J genes are TRBV5-1 and TRBJ2-3; D is unclear. The CDR3 sequence is 14 residues long. Germline V gene data show CDR1 as SGHRS and CDR2 as YFSETQ. Trimming removed 2 bases from V and 0 bases from J, with 7 bases in between. CDR3 in DNA: TGCGCCAGCAGCTTCCCCGGGAGCACAGATACGCAGTATTTT. It yields the protein CASSFPGSTDTQYF.

This chain connects TRBV10-3 to TRBJ2-1; D is ambiguous. Germline V gives CDR1 ENHRY, CDR2 SYGVKD. Trimming took off 2 bases at V and 0 bases at J, with 17 bases between the two ends. The CDR3 consists of 18 residues. The chain's CDR3 is CAISEHVIGPSSYNEQFF. In DNA, the CDR3 is TGTGCCATCAGTGAGCATGTTATCGGCCCCAGCTCCTACAATGAGCAGTTCTTC.

The rearrangement joins TRBV11-3 to TRBJ1-1, with D uncertain. V lost 5 bases to trimming and J lost 1 base, with 8 bases between them. The CDR3 totals 13 residues. CDR1 and CDR2 (germline): SGHNT, YENEEA. The CDR3, as DNA: TGTGCCAGCAGCCATGGGGAGAACACTGAAGCTTTCTTT. Its translation is CASSHGENTEAFF.

This clone was observed once. The CDR3: CASSQEGGFGYGYTF. CDR3 coding DNA: TGCGCCAGCAGCCAGGAGGGAGGGTTCGGCTATGGCTACACCTTC. This sequence joins TRBV5-1 and TRBJ1-2; D is ambiguous. Trimming cost V 4 bases and J 4 bases, with 17 bases left between them. The CDR3 is 15 residues long. The germline V gene encodes CDR1 SGHRS and CDR2 YFSETQ.

The chain has TRBV7-2 and TRBJ2-5, with D possibly being TRBD1 (6 bases). The germline V gene encodes CDR1 SGHTA and CDR2 FQGNSA. V was pared by 7 bases and J by 7 bases, with 22 bases between. CDR3 length: 15 residues. The CDR3 region is CASTPIGQSIGTQYF. As DNA, the CDR3 is TGTGCCAGCACCCCCATCGGACAGTCGATTGGGACCCAGTACTTC.